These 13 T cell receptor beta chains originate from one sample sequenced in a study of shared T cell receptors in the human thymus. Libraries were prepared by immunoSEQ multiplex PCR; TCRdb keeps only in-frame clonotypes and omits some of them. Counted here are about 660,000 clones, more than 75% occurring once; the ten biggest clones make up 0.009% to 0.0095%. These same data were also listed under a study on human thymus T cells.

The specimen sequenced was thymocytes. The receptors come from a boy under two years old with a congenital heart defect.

Here the CDR3 DNA reads TGTGCCAGTAGATTTAGACAGGGAAGCAATCAGCCCCAGCATTTT. Translation: CASRFRQGSNQPQHF. The chain combines TRBV19 with TRBJ1-5; 7 nucleotides agree with TRBD1. Per the germline V gene, CDR1 is LNHDA and CDR2 is SQIVND (reference sequence). The CDR3 runs 15 residues. V lost 6 bases, J lost 1 base, and 6 bases stayed unmatched.

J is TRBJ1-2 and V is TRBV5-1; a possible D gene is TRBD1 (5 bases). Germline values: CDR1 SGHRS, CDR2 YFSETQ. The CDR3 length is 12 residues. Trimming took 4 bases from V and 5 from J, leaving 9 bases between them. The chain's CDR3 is CASSLKGYGYTF. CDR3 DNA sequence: TGCGCCAGCAGCCTGAAGGGGTATGGCTACACCTTC.

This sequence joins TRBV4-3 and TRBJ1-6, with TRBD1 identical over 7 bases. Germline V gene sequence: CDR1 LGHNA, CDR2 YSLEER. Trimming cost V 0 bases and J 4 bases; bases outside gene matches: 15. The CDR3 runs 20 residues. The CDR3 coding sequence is TGCGCCAGCAGCCAAGATCAACAGGGGAGAACGAAAACTTATAATTCACCCCTCCACTTT. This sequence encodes CASSQDQQGRTKTYNSPLHF.

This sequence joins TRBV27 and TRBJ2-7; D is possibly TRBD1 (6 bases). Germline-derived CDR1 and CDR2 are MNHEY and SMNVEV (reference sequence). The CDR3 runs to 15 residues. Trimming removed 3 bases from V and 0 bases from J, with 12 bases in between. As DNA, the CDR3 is TGTGCCAGCAGTTTCATGGGGGCCCTCTCCTACGAGCAGTACTTC. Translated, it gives CASSFMGALSYEQYF.

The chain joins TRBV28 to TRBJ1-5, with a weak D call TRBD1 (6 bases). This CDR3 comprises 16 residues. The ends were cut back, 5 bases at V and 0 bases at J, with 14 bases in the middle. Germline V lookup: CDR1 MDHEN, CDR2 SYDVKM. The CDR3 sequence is CASSLHRADSNQPQHF. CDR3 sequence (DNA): TGTGCCAGCAGTCTACACAGGGCAGATAGCAATCAGCCCCAGCATTTT.

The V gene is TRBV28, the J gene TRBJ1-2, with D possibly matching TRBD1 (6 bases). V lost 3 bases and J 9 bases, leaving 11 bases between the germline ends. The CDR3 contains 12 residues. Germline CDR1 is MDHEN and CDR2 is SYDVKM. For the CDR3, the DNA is TGTGCCAGCAGTTTCGGACAGTCCCGCTACACCTTC. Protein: CASSFGQSRYTF.

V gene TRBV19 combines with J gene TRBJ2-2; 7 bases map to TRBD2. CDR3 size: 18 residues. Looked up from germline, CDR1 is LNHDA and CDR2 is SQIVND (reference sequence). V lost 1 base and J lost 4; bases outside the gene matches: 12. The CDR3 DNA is TGTGCCAGTAGTATAGCGGGGTGGCGGGGGATAGGCACCGGGGAGCTGTTTTTT. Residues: CASSIAGWRGIGTGELFF. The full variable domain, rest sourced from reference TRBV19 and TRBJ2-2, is DGGITQSPKYLFRKEGQNVTLSCEQNLNHDAMYWYRQDPGQGLRLIYYSQIVNDFQKGDIAEGYSVSREKKESFPLTVTSAQKNPTAFYLCASSIAGWRGIGTGELFFGEGSRLTVL.

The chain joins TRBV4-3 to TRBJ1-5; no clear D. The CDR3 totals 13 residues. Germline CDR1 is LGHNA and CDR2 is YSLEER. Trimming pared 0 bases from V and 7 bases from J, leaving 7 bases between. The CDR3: CASSQESGQPQHF. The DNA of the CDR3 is TGCGCCAGCAGCCAAGAAAGCGGACAGCCCCAGCATTTT.

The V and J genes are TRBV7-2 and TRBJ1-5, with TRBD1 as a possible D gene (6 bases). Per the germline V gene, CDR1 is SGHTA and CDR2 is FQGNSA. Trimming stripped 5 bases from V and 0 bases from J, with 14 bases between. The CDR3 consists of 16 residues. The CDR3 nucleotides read TGTGCCAGCAGCGACCACAGGGCGGGTAGCAATCAGCCCCAGCATTTT. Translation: CASSDHRAGSNQPQHF.

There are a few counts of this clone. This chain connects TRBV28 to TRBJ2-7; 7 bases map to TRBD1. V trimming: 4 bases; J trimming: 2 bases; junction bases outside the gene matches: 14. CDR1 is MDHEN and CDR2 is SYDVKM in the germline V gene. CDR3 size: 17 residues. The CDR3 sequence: CASSYAPDRASPYEQYF. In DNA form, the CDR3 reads TGTGCCAGCAGTTACGCTCCTGACAGGGCATCTCCCTACGAGCAGTACTTC.

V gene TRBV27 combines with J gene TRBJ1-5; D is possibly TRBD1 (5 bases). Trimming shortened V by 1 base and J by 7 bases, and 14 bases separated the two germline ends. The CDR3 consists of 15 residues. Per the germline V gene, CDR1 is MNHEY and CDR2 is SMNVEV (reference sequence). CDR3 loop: CASSLFSGGGQPQHF. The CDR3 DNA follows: TGTGCCAGCAGTTTATTCTCCGGGGGTGGGCAGCCCCAGCATTTT.

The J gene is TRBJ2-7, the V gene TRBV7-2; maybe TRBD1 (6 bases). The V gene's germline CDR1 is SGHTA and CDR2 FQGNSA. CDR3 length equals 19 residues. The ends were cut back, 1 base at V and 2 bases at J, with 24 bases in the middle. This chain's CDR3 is CASSLDPHSSRQEAYEQYF. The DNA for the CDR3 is TGTGCCAGCAGCTTAGATCCCCACTCTTCTAGACAGGAGGCCTACGAGCAGTACTTC.

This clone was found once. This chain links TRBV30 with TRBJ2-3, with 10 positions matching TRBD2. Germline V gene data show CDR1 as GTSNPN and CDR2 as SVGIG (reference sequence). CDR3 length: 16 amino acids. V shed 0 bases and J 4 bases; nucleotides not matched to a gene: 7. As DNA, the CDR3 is TGTGCCTGGAGTGTGCGGCTAGCGGGAGAATCAGATACGCAGTATTTT. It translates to CAWSVRLAGESDTQYF.